These 9 T cell receptor beta chains were sequenced from one sample in a study of blood T cell repertoires in COVID-19. This table comes from immunoSEQ multiplex PCR, and its TCRdb copy is limited to in-frame clones, with some not included. The profile shows 200,000 to 300,000 clones, approximately 86% of them singletons. The specimen was PBMCs or T cells enriched from blood (not recorded which). Receptors were obtained from a woman aged 40 to 49 with acute COVID-19.

As regards this clone: This sample also contains other DNA sequences that code for the same CDR3. This chain joins TRBV18 and TRBJ1-4, with 7 bases identical to TRBD1. The CDR3 is made up of 14 amino acids. The ends lost 6 bases at V and 8 bases at J; junction bases unmatched: 9. The germline V gene encodes CDR1 KGHSH and CDR2 LQKENI. CDR3 in amino acids: CASSPDRVGEKLFF. DNA of the CDR3: TGTGCCAGCTCGCCTGACAGGGTCGGAGAAAAACTGTTTTTT.

CDR3 sequence reads: CAISERGQGNYGYTF. The CDR3 DNA sequence: TGTGCCATCAGTGAGAGGGGACAGGGAAACTATGGCTACACCTTC. This chain joins TRBV10-3 and TRBJ1-2; 9 bases match TRBD1. V trimming: 2 bases; J trimming: 2 bases; junction bases outside the gene matches: 3. Germline loops: CDR1 ENHRY, CDR2 SYGVKD. The CDR3 runs to 15 residues.

The chain has TRBV12-3 or TRBV12-4 and TRBJ1-2; 7 nucleotides match TRBD1. The junction had 9 bases not matched to a gene; V was cut back by 6 bases and J by 8 bases. This CDR3 contains 13 residues. The CDR3 DNA reads as TGTGCCAGCAGCCCGACAGGGATAAACGGCTACACCTTC. Residues: CASSPTGINGYTF.

This chain links TRBV3-1 (or the pseudogene TRBV3-2) with TRBJ1-5; no clear D gene. This CDR3 is 12 amino acids long. Germline CDR1 reads LGHDT; CDR2 reads YNNKEL (reference sequence). V dropped 1 base and J dropped 5 bases, with 3 bases sitting between them. In nucleotides, the CDR3 is TGTGCCAGCAGCCAAGGAGATCAGCCCCAGCATTTT. Amino acids: CASSQGDQPQHF.

The chain combines TRBV11-3 with TRBJ2-1, with 8 positions matching TRBD2. Per the germline V gene, CDR1 is SGHNT and CDR2 is YENEEA. With V trimmed by 5 bases and J by 9 bases, 12 bases remained unmatched. There are 15 residues in the CDR3. Here the CDR3 reads CASSRSGRTATEQFF. CDR3 DNA sequence: TGTGCCAGCAGCCGAAGCGGGAGAACCGCCACTGAGCAGTTCTTC.

V and J are TRBV29-1 and TRBJ2-2; the D is unclear. CDR1 is SQVTM, CDR2 ANQGSEA, per germline. The CDR3 has 13 residues. V was trimmed by 7 bases and J by 4 bases, leaving 13 bases between them. For the CDR3, the DNA is TGCAGCGGACTGTTCGTCGCCACCGGGGAGCTGTTTTTT. It is translated as CSGLFVATGELFF.

This clone was picked up a small number of times. The sample contains more than one DNA sequence encoding this CDR3. CDR3 nucleotides: TGTGCCAGCAGCTTAGTTACGGGACAAAGCACAGATACGCAGTATTTT. Translated: CASSLVTGQSTDTQYF. The gene calls are TRBV7-8 and TRBJ2-3; maybe TRBD1 (6 bases). The V gene lost 1 base and the J gene lost 0 bases, with 11 bases spanning the gap. The length of the CDR3 is 16 residues. Looked up from germline, CDR1 is SGHVS and CDR2 is FQNEAQ.

The chain couples TRBV9 to TRBJ2-1, with 10 bases that match TRBD2. The trim removed 3 bases at V and 6 bases at J, leaving 6 bases unmatched. CDR3 length: 15 residues. In germline, CDR1 is SGDLS, CDR2 YYNGEE. The CDR3 DNA is TGTGCCAGCAGCGATAGCGGGAGGACAATCAATGAGCAGTTCTTC. It codes for CASSDSGRTINEQFF.

J is TRBJ2-3 and V is TRBV10-3; TRBD1 matches at 8 bases. CDR1 and CDR2 (germline): ENHRY, SYGVKD. The V segment lost 11 bases and the J segment 6 bases; nucleotides outside the gene matches: 16. This CDR3 has 15 amino acids. The CDR3 DNA is TGTGCCCCACCTCTAGGAGACAGGGGTCACGATACGCAGTATTTT. Encoded protein: CAPPLGDRGHDTQYF.